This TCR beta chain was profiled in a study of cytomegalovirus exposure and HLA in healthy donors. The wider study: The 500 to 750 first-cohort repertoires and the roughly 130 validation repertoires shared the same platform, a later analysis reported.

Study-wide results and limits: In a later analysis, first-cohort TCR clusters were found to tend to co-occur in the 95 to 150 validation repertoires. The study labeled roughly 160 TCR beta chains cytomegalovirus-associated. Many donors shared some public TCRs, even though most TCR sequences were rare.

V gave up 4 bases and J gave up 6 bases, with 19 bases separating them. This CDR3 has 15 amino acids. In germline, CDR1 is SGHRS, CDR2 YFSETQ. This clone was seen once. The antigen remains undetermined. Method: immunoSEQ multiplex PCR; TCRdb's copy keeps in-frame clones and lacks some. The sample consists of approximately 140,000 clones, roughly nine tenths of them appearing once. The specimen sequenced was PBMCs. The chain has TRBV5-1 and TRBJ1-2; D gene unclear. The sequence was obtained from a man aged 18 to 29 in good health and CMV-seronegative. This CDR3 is CASSPLEGPEDGYTF. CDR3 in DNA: TGCGCCAGCAGCCCTCTTGAAGGTCCCGAGGATGGCTACACCTTC.